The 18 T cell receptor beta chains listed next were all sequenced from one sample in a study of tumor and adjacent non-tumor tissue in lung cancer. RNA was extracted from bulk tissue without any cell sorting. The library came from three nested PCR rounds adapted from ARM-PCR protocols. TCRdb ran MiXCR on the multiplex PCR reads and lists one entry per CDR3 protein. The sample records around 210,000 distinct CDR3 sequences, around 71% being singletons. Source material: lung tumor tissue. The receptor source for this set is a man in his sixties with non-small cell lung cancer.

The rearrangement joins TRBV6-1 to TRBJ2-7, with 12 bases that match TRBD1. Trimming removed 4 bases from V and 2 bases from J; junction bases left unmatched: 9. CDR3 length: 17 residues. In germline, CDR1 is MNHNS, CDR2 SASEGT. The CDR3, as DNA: TGTGCCAGCAGTGCCCGGGGGACAGGGGGCAACACCTACGAGCAGTACTTC. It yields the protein CASSARGTGGNTYEQYF.

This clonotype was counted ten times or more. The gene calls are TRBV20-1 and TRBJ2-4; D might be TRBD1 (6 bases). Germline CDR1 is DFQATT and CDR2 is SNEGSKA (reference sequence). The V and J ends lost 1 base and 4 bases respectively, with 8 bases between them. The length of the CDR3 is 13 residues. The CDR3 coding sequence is TGCAGTGCTAGAGGGACAGCAAAAAACATTCAGTACTTC. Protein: CSARGTAKNIQYF.

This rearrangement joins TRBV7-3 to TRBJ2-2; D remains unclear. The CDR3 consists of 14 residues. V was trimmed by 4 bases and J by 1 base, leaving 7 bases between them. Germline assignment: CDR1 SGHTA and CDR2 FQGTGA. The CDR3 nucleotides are TGTGCCAGCAGCTCTCGGGTGAACACCGGGGAGCTGTTTTTT. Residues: CASSSRVNTGELFF.

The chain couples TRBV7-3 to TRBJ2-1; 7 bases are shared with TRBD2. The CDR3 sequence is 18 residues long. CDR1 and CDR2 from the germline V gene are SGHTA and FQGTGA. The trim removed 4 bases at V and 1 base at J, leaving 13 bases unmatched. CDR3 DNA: TGTGCCAGCAGCTCCGGGGGACCAGCGGGAAGATCCTACAATGAGCAGTTCTTC. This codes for CASSSGGPAGRSYNEQFF.

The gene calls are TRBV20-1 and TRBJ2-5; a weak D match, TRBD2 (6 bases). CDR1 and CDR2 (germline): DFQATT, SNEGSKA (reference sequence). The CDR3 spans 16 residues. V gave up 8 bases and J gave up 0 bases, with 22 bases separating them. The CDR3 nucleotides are TGCAGTCCCAGAGATCTGGGGGGAGCGAACCAAGAGACCCAGTACTTC. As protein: CSPRDLGGANQETQYF.

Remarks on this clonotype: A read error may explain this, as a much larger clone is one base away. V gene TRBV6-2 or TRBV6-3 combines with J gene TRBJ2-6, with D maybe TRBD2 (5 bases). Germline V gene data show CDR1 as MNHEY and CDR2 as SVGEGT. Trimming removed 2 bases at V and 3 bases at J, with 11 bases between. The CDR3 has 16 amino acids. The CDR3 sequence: CASSYGGLDGANVLTF. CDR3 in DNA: TGTGCCAGCAGTTACGGCGGGCTTGATGGGGCCAACGTCCTGACTTTC.

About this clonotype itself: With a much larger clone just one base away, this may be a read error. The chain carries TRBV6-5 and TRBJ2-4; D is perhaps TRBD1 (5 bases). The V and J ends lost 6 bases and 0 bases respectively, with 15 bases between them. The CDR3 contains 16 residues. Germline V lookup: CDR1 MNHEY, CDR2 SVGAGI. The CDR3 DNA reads TGTGCCAGCAGACCCAGGACACCTCTAGCCAAAAACATTCAGTACTTC. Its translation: CASRPRTPLAKNIQYF.

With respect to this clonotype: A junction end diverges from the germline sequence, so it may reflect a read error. CDR3 amino acids: CASSPGAGPPYGANVLTF. The CDR3 coding sequence is TGTGCTAGCAGCCCTGGCGCAGGGCCTCCCTATGGGGCCAACGTCCTGACTTTC. V gene TRBV5-4 combines with J gene TRBJ2-6, with D possibly TRBD1 on 5 matching bases. Per germline, CDR1 SGHNT and CDR2 YYREEE (reference sequence). The CDR3 consists of 18 residues. The full variable domain, with the rest looked up from reference TRBV5-4 and TRBJ2-6, is ETGVTQSPTHLIKTRGQQVTLRCSSQSGHNTVSWYQQALGQGPQFIFQYYREEENGRGNFPPRFSGLQFPNYSSELNVNALELDDSALYLCASSPGAGPPYGANVLTFGAGSRLTVL.

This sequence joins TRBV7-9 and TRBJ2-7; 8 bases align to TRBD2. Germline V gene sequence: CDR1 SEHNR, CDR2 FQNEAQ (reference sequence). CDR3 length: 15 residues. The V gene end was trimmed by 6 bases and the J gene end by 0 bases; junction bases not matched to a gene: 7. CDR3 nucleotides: TGTGCCAGCAGAGATAGCGGGACGTTCTCCTACGAGCAGTACTTC. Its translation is CASRDSGTFSYEQYF.

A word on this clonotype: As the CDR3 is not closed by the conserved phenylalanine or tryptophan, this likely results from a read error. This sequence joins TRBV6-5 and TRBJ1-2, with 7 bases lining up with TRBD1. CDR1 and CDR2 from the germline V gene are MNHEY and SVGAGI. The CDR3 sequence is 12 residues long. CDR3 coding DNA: TGTGCCTGCAGCCCCCAGGGGGTTGGATACACCCTC. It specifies CACSPQGVGYTL.

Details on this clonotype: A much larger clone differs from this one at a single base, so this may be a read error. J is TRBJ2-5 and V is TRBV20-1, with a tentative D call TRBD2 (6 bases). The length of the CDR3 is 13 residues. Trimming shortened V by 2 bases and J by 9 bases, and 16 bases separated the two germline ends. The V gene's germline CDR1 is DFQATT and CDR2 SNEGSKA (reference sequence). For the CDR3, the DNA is TGCAGTGCTAGACATGGGACTGCTGAGGCCCAGTACTTC. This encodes CSARHGTAEAQYF.

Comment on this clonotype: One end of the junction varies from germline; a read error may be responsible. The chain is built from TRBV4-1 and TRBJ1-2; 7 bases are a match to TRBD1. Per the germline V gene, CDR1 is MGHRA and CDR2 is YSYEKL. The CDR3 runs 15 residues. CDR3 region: CARSRTDREDYGYAF. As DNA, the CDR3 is TGCGCCCGCAGCCGTACCGACAGGGAGGACTATGGCTACGCCTTC.

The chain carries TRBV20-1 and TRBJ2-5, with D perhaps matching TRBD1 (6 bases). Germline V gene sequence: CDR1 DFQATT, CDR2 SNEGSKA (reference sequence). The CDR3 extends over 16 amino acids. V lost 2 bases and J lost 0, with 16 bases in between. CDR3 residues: CSARSLGQPYQETQYF. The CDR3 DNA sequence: TGCAGTGCTAGATCTCTAGGACAGCCGTACCAAGAGACCCAGTACTTC.

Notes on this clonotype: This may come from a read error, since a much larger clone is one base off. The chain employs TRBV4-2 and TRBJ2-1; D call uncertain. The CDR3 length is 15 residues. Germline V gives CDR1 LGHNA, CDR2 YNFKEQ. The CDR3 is CASSQEGPLVNVQFF. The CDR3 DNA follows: TGTGCCAGCAGCCAAGAAGGGCCCCTAGTTAATGTGCAGTTCTTC.

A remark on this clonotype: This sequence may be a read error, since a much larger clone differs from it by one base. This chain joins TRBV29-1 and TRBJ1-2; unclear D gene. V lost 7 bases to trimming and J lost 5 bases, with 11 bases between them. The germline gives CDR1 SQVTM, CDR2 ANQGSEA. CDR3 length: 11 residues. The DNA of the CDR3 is TGCAGCGACGCTGGATGTTATGGCTACACCTTC. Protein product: CSDAGCYGYTF.

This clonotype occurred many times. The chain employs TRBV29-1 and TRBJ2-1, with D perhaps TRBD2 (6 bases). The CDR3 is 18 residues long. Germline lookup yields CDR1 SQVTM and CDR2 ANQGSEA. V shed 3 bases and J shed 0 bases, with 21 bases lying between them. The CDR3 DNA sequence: TGCAGCGTTGAGGGACGGACTACACACTCCAGCTCCTACAATGAGCAGTTCTTC. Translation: CSVEGRTTHSSSYNEQFF.

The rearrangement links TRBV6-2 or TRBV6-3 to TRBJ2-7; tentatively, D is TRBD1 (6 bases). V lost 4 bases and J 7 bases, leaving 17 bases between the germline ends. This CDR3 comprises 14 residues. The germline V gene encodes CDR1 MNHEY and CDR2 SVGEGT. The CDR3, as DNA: TGTGCCAGCAGTTCCCTAGGGGGTCTGGGAGAGCAGTACTTC. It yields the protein CASSSLGGLGEQYF.

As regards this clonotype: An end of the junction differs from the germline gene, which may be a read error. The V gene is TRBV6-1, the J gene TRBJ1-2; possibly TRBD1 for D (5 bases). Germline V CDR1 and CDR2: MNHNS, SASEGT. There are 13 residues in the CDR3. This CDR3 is CANKPTVMGGFTF. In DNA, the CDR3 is TGTGCCAACAAGCCGACAGTAATGGGAGGCTTCACCTTC.